This T cell receptor (beta chain) stems from a study of monozygotic twins with inflammatory bowel disease. Study results and limitations: Healthy twins shared more clonotypes with others than IBD patients, most markedly active ones. Immunosuppressive treatments differing between patients may have added repertoire variability.

A template switching step added UMIs, each with a 6-nucleotide sample barcode. TCRdb reprocessed the 5' RACE reads and keeps a single row for each CDR3 protein, giving no DNA. The sample holds around 400,000 distinct CDR3 sequences. There are 14 residues in the CDR3. About this clonotype: Its antigen is still unknown.

This TCR came from a human donor with ulcerative colitis or Crohn's disease, or a healthy co-twin of an affected twin (not recorded which). This chain connects TRBV12-3 or TRBV12-4 to TRBJ1-2; no DNA is available, so the TRBD1 call from TCRdb remains unchecked. Source material: blood. CDR3 protein: CASSLIRGRGGYTF.